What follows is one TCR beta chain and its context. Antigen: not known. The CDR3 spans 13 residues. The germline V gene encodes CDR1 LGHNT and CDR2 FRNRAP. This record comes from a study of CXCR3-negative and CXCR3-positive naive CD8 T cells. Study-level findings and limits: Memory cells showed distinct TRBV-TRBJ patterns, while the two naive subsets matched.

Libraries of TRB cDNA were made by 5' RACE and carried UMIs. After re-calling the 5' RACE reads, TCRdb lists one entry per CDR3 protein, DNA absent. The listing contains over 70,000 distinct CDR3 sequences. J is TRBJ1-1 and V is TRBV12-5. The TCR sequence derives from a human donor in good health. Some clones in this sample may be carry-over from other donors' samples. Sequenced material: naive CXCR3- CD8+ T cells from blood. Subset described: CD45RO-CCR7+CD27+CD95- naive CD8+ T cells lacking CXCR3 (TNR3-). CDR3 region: CASGVEQGTEAFF.